The 14 T cell receptor beta chains presented below share a single source sample, sequenced in a study of blood T cell repertoires in COVID-19. Clones were read by immunoSEQ multiplex PCR, and TCRdb kept only the in-frame ones, dropping some. This sample yields 100,000 to 150,000 clones, of which about four fifths are seen a single time; roughly 17% belongs to the top ten. The sample comprised peripheral blood. These receptors originate from a woman at least 80 years old with acute or convalescent COVID-19.

This clone was counted only a few times. CDR3 residues: CASSLRKYSNQPQHF. Written as DNA, the CDR3 is TGTGCCAGCAGTTTGAGGAAATATAGCAATCAGCCCCAGCATTTT. This chain connects TRBV6-5 to TRBJ1-5, with no clear D. Trimming took off 4 bases at V and 0 bases at J, with 10 bases between the two ends. CDR1 MNHEY and CDR2 SVGAGI come from the germline V gene. This CDR3 is built from 15 residues.

The chain recombines TRBV9 with TRBJ2-7; TRBD1 matches at 9 bases. The junction had 3 bases not matched to a gene; V was cut back by 1 base and J by 4 bases. The V gene's germline CDR1 is SGDLS and CDR2 YYNGEE. There are 14 residues in the CDR3. CDR3 sequence: CASSVTGGGYEQYF. CDR3 in DNA: TGTGCCAGCAGCGTAACAGGGGGCGGATACGAGCAGTACTTC. Looking up the rest from reference TRBV9 and TRBJ2-7 gives the full variable domain: DSGVTQTPKHLITATGQRVTLRCSPRSGDLSVYWYQQSLDQGLQFLIQYYNGEERAKGNILERFSAQQFPDLHSELNLSSLELGDSALYFCASSVTGGGYEQYFGPGTRLTVT.

The rearrangement joins TRBV6-5 to TRBJ1-4; D gene ambiguous. Germline CDR1 and CDR2: MNHEY and SVGAGI. V gave up 6 bases and J gave up 0 bases, with 8 bases separating them. The CDR3 loop spans 14 amino acids. The CDR3 loop reads CASSRIATNEKLFF. DNA for the CDR3: TGTGCCAGCAGCAGGATTGCAACTAATGAAAAACTGTTTTTT.

This clone came up once. V and J are TRBV5-5 and TRBJ2-7, with TRBD1 as a possible D gene (8 bases). Trimming cost V 1 base and J 2 bases, with 13 bases left between them. The CDR3 length is 15 residues. Germline loops: CDR1 SGHKS, CDR2 YYEKEE (reference sequence). The CDR3 coding sequence is TGTGCCAGCAGCTTGTTAACAGGGGGGGCCTACGAGCAGTACTTC. Amino acids: CASSLLTGGAYEQYF.

This chain links TRBV18 with TRBJ1-6, with TRBD1 as a possible D gene (6 bases). Trimming left V 5 bases short and J 6 bases short, with 11 bases between. Germline CDR1 KGHSH, CDR2 LQKENI. CDR3 length: 14 residues. DNA for the CDR3: TGTGCCAGCTCATACAGGGAAGCTAATTCACCCCTCCACTTT. Protein: CASSYREANSPLHF.

The chain uses TRBV5-1 and TRBJ2-3, with D uncertain. CDR3 length: 14 amino acids. CDR1 and CDR2 from the germline V gene are SGHRS and YFSETQ. Trimming stripped 0 bases from V and 4 bases from J, with 9 bases between. CDR3 nucleotides: TGCGCCAGCAGCTTGGCCGCTAGACCAGATACGCAGTATTTT. It translates to CASSLAARPDTQYF.

The rearrangement joins TRBV10-3 to TRBJ1-6; 9 nucleotides line up with TRBD1. V trimming: 6 bases; J trimming: 6 bases; junction bases outside the gene matches: 3. The CDR3 totals 14 residues. Germline V lookup: CDR1 ENHRY, CDR2 SYGVKD. CDR3 amino acids: CAIRRGQGNSPLHF. The CDR3 DNA sequence: TGTGCCATCAGACGGGGACAGGGTAATTCACCCCTCCACTTT.

The chain combines TRBV29-1 with TRBJ2-1, with 9 nucleotides matching TRBD2. Germline V CDR1 and CDR2: SQVTM, ANQGSEA. After removal of 4 bases from V and 5 bases from J, the junction contained 3 bases not matched to a gene. This CDR3 contains 13 residues. The CDR3 here is CSVGSGRHNEQFF. CDR3 coding DNA: TGCAGCGTTGGTAGCGGGAGACACAATGAGCAGTTCTTC.

The rearrangement uses TRBV3-1 (or the pseudogene TRBV3-2) and TRBJ1-2; 11 nucleotides agree with TRBD1. Germline V gives CDR1 LGHDT, CDR2 YNNKEL (reference sequence). With V trimmed by 1 base and J by 8 bases, 15 bases remained unmatched. CDR3 size: 18 residues. CDR3 DNA sequence: TGTGCCAGCAGCCAAGGGACGAAGCCGGGACAGGGGGTTCTGGGCTACACCTTC. Protein: CASSQGTKPGQGVLGYTF.

This clone was seen only once. The chain uses TRBV7-8 and TRBJ2-1; 8 bases align to TRBD2. The CDR3 covers 20 residues. CDR1 and CDR2 from the germline V gene are SGHVS and FQNEAQ. With V trimmed by 1 base and J by 6 bases, 20 bases remained unmatched. The CDR3 region has the DNA TGTGCCAGCAGCTTAGTCCGGATTTACAGGACTAGCCCGCTTGGCAATGAGCAGTTCTTC. This encodes CASSLVRIYRTSPLGNEQFF.

The chain employs TRBV30 and TRBJ1-1; 7 nucleotides match TRBD1. This CDR3 comprises 13 residues. Germline assignment: CDR1 GTSNPN and CDR2 SVGIG (reference sequence). Unmatched junction bases numbered 7, after V lost 2 bases and J lost 7 bases. The CDR3 DNA is TGTGCCTGGAGTATGGACAGGAACGGTGAAGCTTTCTTT. Residues: CAWSMDRNGEAFF.

A few counts support this clone. The chain uses TRBV30 and TRBJ1-1, with 7 bases aligning to TRBD1. CDR1 is GTSNPN and CDR2 is SVGIG in the germline V gene (reference sequence). V dropped 3 bases and J dropped 7; count of bases not matched to a gene: 8. This CDR3 comprises 13 residues. Written as DNA, the CDR3 is TGTGCCTGGAGCCGTGCGCAGGGGGTTGAAGCTTTCTTT. Its translation: CAWSRAQGVEAFF.

This clone was detected once. The chain recombines TRBV6-5 with TRBJ2-7; D gene ambiguous. The CDR3 consists of 14 residues. V was pared by 2 bases and J by 2 bases, with 10 bases between. Germline lookup yields CDR1 MNHEY and CDR2 SVGAGI. The CDR3 coding sequence is TGTGCCAGCAGTTACGCGGCCGAGACCTACGAGCAGTACTTC. Its translation is CASSYAAETYEQYF.

The gene calls are TRBV3-1 (or the pseudogene TRBV3-2) and TRBJ1-2; 9 nucleotides agree with TRBD1. The V segment lost 5 bases and the J segment 7 bases; nucleotides outside the gene matches: 5. Germline values: CDR1 LGHDT, CDR2 YNNKEL (reference sequence). This CDR3 has 13 residues. Here the CDR3 DNA reads TGTGCCAGCAGCTTAGTGGACAGGGGTGGCTACACCTTC. Its protein product is CASSLVDRGGYTF.